This T cell receptor (beta chain) was observed in a study of blood T cell repertoires in COVID-19. Study overall: Samples taken during acute and convalescent COVID-19 were collected in the United States, Italy and Spain. From T cells, B-cell-depleted T cells, or PBMCs came the material, which was cDNA or gDNA.

As originally analysed: The assay estimated nucleated cells by amplifying reference gene primers. Profiled with immunoSEQ multiplex PCR; TCRdb holds only in-frame clones, not every one. V and J calls and clone size follow that table, whereas D and trimming were derived from the DNA. The sample yields 50,000 to 70,000 clones, approximately 88% seen once. This receptor was obtained from a man between 65 and 79 years old with active COVID-19. The specimen was peripheral blood.

The CDR3 protein is CASSGQWSSGSYNEQFF. Written as DNA, the CDR3 is TGTGCCAGCAGCGGGCAGTGGTCCTCAGGCTCCTACAATGAGCAGTTCTTC. V gene TRBV11-3 combines with J gene TRBJ2-1, with no clear D. The CDR3 sequence is 17 residues long. V lost 5 bases to trimming and J lost 0 bases, with 17 bases between them. The V gene's germline CDR1 is SGHNT and CDR2 YENEEA. The entire variable domain, with the rest obtained from reference TRBV11-3 and TRBJ2-1, is as follows: EAGVVQSPRYKIIEKKQPVAFWCNPISGHNTLYWYLQNLGQGPELLIRYENEEAVDDSQLPKDRFSAERLKGVDSTLKIQPAELGDSAVYLCASSGQWSSGSYNEQFFGPGTRLTVL.